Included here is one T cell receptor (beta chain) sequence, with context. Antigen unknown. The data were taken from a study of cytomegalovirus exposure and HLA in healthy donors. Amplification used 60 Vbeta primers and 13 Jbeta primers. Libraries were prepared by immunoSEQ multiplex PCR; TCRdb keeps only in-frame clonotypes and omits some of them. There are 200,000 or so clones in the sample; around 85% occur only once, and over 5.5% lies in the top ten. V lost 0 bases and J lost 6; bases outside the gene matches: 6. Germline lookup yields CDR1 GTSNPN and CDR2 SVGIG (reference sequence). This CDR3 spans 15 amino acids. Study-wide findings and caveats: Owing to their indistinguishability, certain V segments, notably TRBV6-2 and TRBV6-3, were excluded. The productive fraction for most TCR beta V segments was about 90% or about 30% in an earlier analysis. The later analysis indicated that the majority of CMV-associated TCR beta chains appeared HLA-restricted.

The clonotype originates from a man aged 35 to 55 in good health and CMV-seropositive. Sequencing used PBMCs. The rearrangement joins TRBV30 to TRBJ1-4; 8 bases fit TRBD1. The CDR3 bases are TGTGCCTGGAGTGTGCCAGGGGGCCTCGATGAAAAACTGTTTTTT. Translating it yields CAWSVPGGLDEKLFF.